Each of the 16 T cell receptor beta chains below was sequenced from the same sample in a study of neurological immune-mediated disorders. Time point reported: longitudinal time-point 3. Via MiXCR, TCRdb re-called the 5' RACE reads, giving one row per CDR3 protein. The table records tens of thousands of distinct CDR3 sequences, approximately 8.4% of them present only once. The sequenced material came from PBMCs. The receptors were gathered from a middle-aged woman in good health.

This clonotype was seen ten or more times. This chain uses TRBV20-1 with TRBJ2-7, with 9 bases identical to TRBD2. The germline V gene has CDR1 DFQATT and CDR2 SNEGSKA (reference sequence). The CDR3 has 15 amino acids. The V and J ends lost 5 bases and 1 base, in that order; junction bases with no gene match: 9. The CDR3 sequence: CSAGRASGGSYEQYF. CDR3 bases: TGCAGTGCTGGTAGGGCCAGCGGGGGGTCCTACGAGCAGTACTTC.

This clonotype was observed at least ten times. The chain employs TRBV12-3 or TRBV12-4 and TRBJ1-5, with a possible D match to TRBD1 (6 bases). The CDR3 is made up of 15 amino acids. Trimming left V 1 base short and J 5 bases short, with 12 bases between. The CDR3 loop is CASSLGFRGDQPQHF. CDR3 sequence (DNA): TGTGCCAGCAGTTTAGGGTTCAGGGGCGATCAGCCCCAGCATTTT.

The sample holds many counts of this clonotype. This chain uses TRBV6-2 or TRBV6-3 with TRBJ2-7; tentatively, D is TRBD2 (6 bases). Trimming removed 7 bases from V and 2 bases from J, with 12 bases in between. Germline V gene data show CDR1 as MNHEY and CDR2 as SVGEGT. CDR3 length equals 13 residues. CDR3 loop: CASMDSGAYEQYF. The CDR3 DNA reads as TGTGCCAGCATGGATAGCGGTGCCTACGAGCAGTACTTC.

The V gene is TRBV30, the J gene TRBJ2-2; D gene ambiguous. The V gene lost 4 bases and the J gene lost 4 bases, with 13 bases spanning the gap. The germline V gene encodes CDR1 GTSNPN and CDR2 SVGIG (reference sequence). The CDR3 sequence is 14 residues long. CDR3 amino acids: CAWTPRRVTGELFF. CDR3 DNA sequence: TGTGCCTGGACCCCTCGACGTGTCACCGGGGAGCTGTTTTTT.

The chain joins TRBV9 to TRBJ2-3; no firm D call. CDR1 is SGDLS, CDR2 YYNGEE, per germline. Trimming left V 0 bases short and J 6 bases short, with 8 bases between. The CDR3 has 13 amino acids. CDR3 region: CASSVVVFDTQYF. In DNA, the CDR3 is TGTGCCAGCAGCGTAGTGGTATTTGATACGCAGTATTTT.

In this sample, this clonotype turned up many times. This chain links TRBV27 with TRBJ2-2; the match to TRBD1 covers 9 bases. The V gene's germline CDR1 is MNHEY and CDR2 SMNVEV (reference sequence). With 2 bases clipped from V and 3 bases from J, the junction kept 4 bases outside the gene matches. CDR3 size: 16 residues. CDR3 amino acids: CASSLGTGTYTGELFF. As DNA, the CDR3 is TGTGCCAGCAGTTTAGGGACAGGGACGTACACCGGGGAGCTGTTTTTT.

The table lists this clonotype with many counts. The chain carries TRBV5-1 and TRBJ1-1, with D possibly being TRBD1 (6 bases). The germline CDR1 and CDR2 sequences are SGHRS and YFSETQ. The V and J ends lost 3 bases and 1 base respectively, with 13 bases between them. The CDR3 is 15 residues long. Here the CDR3 DNA reads TGCGCCAGCAGCTCGGCGGGGACACAGAACACTGAAGCTTTCTTT. It codes for CASSSAGTQNTEAFF.

This clonotype was detected once. A much larger clone differs from this one at a single base, so this may be a read error. The J gene is TRBJ2-5, the V gene TRBV7-2; 8 positions agree with TRBD1. The germline gives CDR1 SGHTA, CDR2 FQGNSA. This CDR3 is built from 15 residues. The CDR3 DNA is TGTGCCAACAGCTTAGGCCCAGGGGGCACGGAGACCCAGTACTTC. Its protein is CANSLGPGGTETQYF.

This clonotype was seen repeatedly, ten times or more. This sequence joins TRBV5-1 and TRBJ1-1, with a weak D call TRBD1 (6 bases). Trimming took 0 bases from V and 3 from J, leaving 15 bases between them. CDR1 SGHRS and CDR2 YFSETQ come from the germline V gene. There are 16 residues in the CDR3. This CDR3 reads CASSLGGARMDTEAFF. The CDR3 nucleotides are TGCGCCAGCAGCTTGGGGGGGGCGCGGATGGACACTGAAGCTTTCTTT.

This clonotype has ten or more counts. The chain is built from TRBV20-1 and TRBJ1-2; TRBD1 matches at 7 bases. CDR1 is DFQATT, CDR2 SNEGSKA, per germline (reference sequence). The J segment lost 7 bases and the V segment lost 0 bases, leaving 5 bases of the junction unmatched. The CDR3 is 13 amino acids. The CDR3 sequence is CSARETGVIGYTF. CDR3 sequence (DNA): TGCAGTGCTAGAGAAACAGGGGTTATTGGCTACACCTTC.

This clonotype was recorded only once. The chain uses TRBV6-4 and TRBJ2-3; 12 bases match TRBD2. The CDR3 spans 15 residues. V was clipped by 5 bases and J by 4 bases; unmatched bases: 4. Per the germline V gene, CDR1 is MRHNA and CDR2 is SNTAGT. The CDR3 coding sequence is TGTGCCAGCAGTCCTAGCGGGGGGGATCCAGATACGCAGTATTTT. It is translated as CASSPSGGDPDTQYF.

At least ten counts were recorded for this clonotype. V is TRBV6-2 or TRBV6-3 and J is TRBJ1-6; D is unclear. The CDR3 is made up of 12 amino acids. Germline V CDR1 and CDR2: MNHEY, SVGEGT. V shed 7 bases and J shed 7 bases, with 8 bases lying between them. The CDR3 DNA sequence: TGTGCCAGCACCGAACTGAATTCACCCCTCCACTTT. This translates into CASTELNSPLHF.

The chain couples TRBV5-1 to TRBJ1-1, with D possibly matching TRBD1 (5 bases). Germline V lookup: CDR1 SGHRS, CDR2 YFSETQ. The ends were cut back, 5 bases at V and 7 bases at J, with 15 bases in the middle. This CDR3 comprises 13 residues. CDR3 sequence (DNA): TGCGCCAGCAGGCAATCCCGAGGGGATGAAGCTTTCTTT. This codes for CASRQSRGDEAFF.

In this sample, this clonotype turned up many times. The chain has TRBV12-3 or TRBV12-4 and TRBJ1-4, with TRBD1 as a possible D gene (5 bases). CDR3 length: 14 residues. The ends were cut back, 5 bases at V and 1 base at J, with 8 bases in the middle. The CDR3 sequence is CASSPGGTNEKLFF. CDR3 coding DNA: TGTGCCAGCAGTCCCGGGGGAACTAATGAAAAACTGTTTTTT.

This clonotype was detected ten times or more. The chain couples TRBV12-5 to TRBJ2-1, with D perhaps matching TRBD1 or TRBD2 (5 bases each). Germline V CDR1 and CDR2: LGHNT, FRNRAP. The V and J ends lost 3 bases and 10 bases respectively, with 19 bases between them. The length of the CDR3 is 15 residues. Here the CDR3 reads CASGLIPGQKEEQFF. For the CDR3, the DNA is TGTGCTAGTGGTTTAATTCCGGGGCAGAAGGAGGAGCAGTTCTTC.

This clonotype was recorded many times. This chain uses TRBV5-1 with TRBJ2-6, with D perhaps TRBD1 (7 bases). The V and J ends lost 4 bases and 0 bases respectively, with 11 bases between them. The CDR3 is made up of 16 amino acids. Germline V gives CDR1 SGHRS, CDR2 YFSETQ. The CDR3: CASSRQGLSGANVLTF. The DNA of the CDR3 is TGCGCCAGCAGCCGACAGGGACTCTCTGGGGCCAACGTCCTGACTTTC.